A single sample is the source of the 14 T cell receptor beta chains below, sequenced in a study of blood T cell repertoires in COVID-19. Libraries were prepared by immunoSEQ multiplex PCR; TCRdb keeps only in-frame clonotypes and omits some of them. The data show roughly 150,000 clones, around 84% seen once. What was sequenced was peripheral blood. These receptors came from a woman aged 45-60 years in a cohort sampled during active or convalescent COVID-19.

This chain uses TRBV24-1 with TRBJ2-3, with D maybe TRBD1 (5 bases). V lost 9 bases and J lost 4, with 13 bases in between. CDR3 length: 13 amino acids. Germline CDR1 reads KGHDR; CDR2 reads SFDVKD. Here the CDR3 DNA reads TGTGCCACCGGTAGGGGTGGGGCAGATACGCAGTATTTT. Amino acids: CATGRGGADTQYF.

This clone came up once. The chain has TRBV6-6 and TRBJ2-3, with 7 bases fitting TRBD1. The CDR3 runs 15 residues. J was trimmed by 2 bases and V by 5 bases; bases with no gene match: 7. Germline V CDR1 and CDR2: MNHNY, SVGAGI (reference sequence). The CDR3 bases are TGTGCCAGCAGTGGTCGACAGGGTATCACAGATACGCAGTATTTT. This gives the protein CASSGRQGITDTQYF.

Details on this clone: Because the CDR3's place on the DNA is in doubt, the DNA is left out and the CDR3 is given as listed by TCRdb. The gene calls are TRBV6-6 and TRBJ1-1; the D call TRBD1 from the table was never checked on the DNA. Including both end residues, the CDR3 is 15 amino acids long. CDR1 is MNHNY, CDR2 SVGAGI, per germline (reference sequence). The CDR3 spells CASSTSTGGNTEAFF.

The CDR3 DNA is TGTGCCAGCAGGACCTCGGGGGGCAATGAAAAACTGTTTTTT. Translated: CASRTSGGNEKLFF. The chain couples TRBV6-4 to TRBJ1-4, with D perhaps matching TRBD1 (6 bases). CDR3 size: 14 residues. The germline V gene has CDR1 MRHNA and CDR2 SNTAGT. Trimming stripped 6 bases from V and 5 bases from J, with 13 bases between.

CDR3 coding DNA: TGTGCCAGCAGCTCACAGGGTTTAGTCAATGAGCAGTTCTTC. Residues: CASSSQGLVNEQFF. The chain uses TRBV5-6 and TRBJ2-1; TRBD1 is a possible D gene (6 bases). V dropped 3 bases and J dropped 6 bases, with 13 bases sitting between them. From germline, CDR1 is SGHDT and CDR2 YYEEEE. The CDR3 extends over 14 amino acids.

This clone was seen more than once but under ten times. This rearrangement joins TRBV27 to TRBJ2-7; TRBD1 matches 9 bases. V lost 3 bases and J lost 6; bases outside the gene matches: 6. The CDR3 length is 14 residues. In germline, CDR1 is MNHEY, CDR2 SMNVEV (reference sequence). CDR3 residues: CASSFGTGLSEQYF. CDR3 in DNA: TGTGCCAGCAGTTTCGGGACAGGGTTATCCGAGCAGTACTTC.

The rearrangement links TRBV7-9 to TRBJ1-1; 9 bases match TRBD1. In germline, CDR1 is SEHNR, CDR2 FQNEAQ (reference sequence). The CDR3 has 14 residues. The V gene end was trimmed by 2 bases and the J gene end by 5 bases; junction bases not matched to a gene: 3. CDR3 sequence: CASSLLGQGTEAFF. The CDR3 nucleotides read TGTGCCAGCAGCTTATTGGGACAGGGAACTGAAGCTTTCTTT.

There are a few counts of this clone. The V call is TRBV5-1, the J call TRBJ2-7; TRBD1 matches 8 bases. V dropped 1 base and J dropped 0; count of bases not matched to a gene: 3. The germline gives CDR1 SGHRS, CDR2 YFSETQ. This CDR3 has 15 amino acids. The CDR3: CASSLLTGDSYEQYF. For the CDR3, the DNA is TGCGCCAGCAGCTTGTTGACAGGGGACTCCTACGAGCAGTACTTC.

The chain carries TRBV7-8 and TRBJ2-3; 12 positions agree with TRBD2. The germline V gene encodes CDR1 SGHVS and CDR2 FQNEAQ. V trimming: 1 base; J trimming: 5 bases; junction bases outside the gene matches: 7. The CDR3 has 17 residues. The CDR3 DNA reads as TGTGCCAGCAGCTTAGGCACTAGCGGGGGGTTTCAAGATACGCAGTATTTT. Protein sequence: CASSLGTSGGFQDTQYF.

This clone appeared once. The chain joins TRBV7-9 to TRBJ1-1, with unresolved D. The CDR3 has 14 residues. Germline V gene lookup returns CDR1 SEHNR and CDR2 FQNEAQ (reference sequence). Trimming stripped 0 bases from V and 6 bases from J, with 11 bases between. The CDR3 sequence: CASSLAELMAEAFF. In DNA form, the CDR3 reads TGTGCCAGCAGCTTAGCAGAACTAATGGCTGAAGCTTTCTTT.

The chain couples TRBV28 to TRBJ2-2; 8 nucleotides line up with TRBD1. With V trimmed by 7 bases and J by 6 bases, 10 bases remained unmatched. The CDR3 runs 15 residues. Germline V CDR1 and CDR2: MDHEN, SYDVKM. The CDR3 region has the DNA TGTGCCAGCAACCCTCCCGACAGGGGTGCCGGGGAGCTGTTTTTT. Its protein is CASNPPDRGAGELFF.

This clone turned up a few times. The chain links TRBV10-3 to TRBJ1-2; a possible D gene is TRBD1 (6 bases). The CDR3 contains 13 residues. V lost 0 bases and J lost 7, with 9 bases in between. Germline V gene data show CDR1 as ENHRY and CDR2 as SYGVKD. CDR3 bases: TGTGCCATCAGTGAGTCCGACAGGTCTGGCTACACCTTC. It encodes CAISESDRSGYTF.

The gene calls are TRBV19 and TRBJ1-4, with D unresolved. CDR1 LNHDA and CDR2 SQIVND come from the germline V gene (reference sequence). The CDR3 length is 10 residues. V lost 8 bases to trimming and J lost 8 bases, with 6 bases between them. CDR3 sequence: CASGEEKLFF. The CDR3 DNA reads TGTGCCAGTGGAGAAGAAAAACTGTTTTTT. The full variable domain, completed using reference TRBV19 and TRBJ1-4, is DGGITQSPKYLFRKEGQNVTLSCEQNLNHDAMYWYRQDPGQGLRLIYYSQIVNDFQKGDIAEGYSVSREKKESFPLTVTSAQKNPTAFYLCASGEEKLFFGSGTQLSVL.

The chain couples TRBV5-6 to TRBJ2-4, with 12 bases identical to TRBD1. This CDR3 contains 17 residues. CDR1 is SGHDT and CDR2 is YYEEEE in the germline V gene. The ends lost 3 bases at V and 0 bases at J; junction bases unmatched: 4. The DNA of the CDR3 is TGTGCCAGCAGCTCCGGGACAGGGGGCCTAGCCAAAAACATTCAGTACTTC. Translating it yields CASSSGTGGLAKNIQYF. Supplemented by reference TRBV5-6 and TRBJ2-4, the full variable domain reads DAGVTQSPTHLIKTRGQQVTLRCSPKSGHDTVSWYQQALGQGPQFIFQYYEEEERQRGNFPDRFSGHQFPNYSSELNVNALLLGDSALYLCASSSGTGGLAKNIQYFGAGTRLSVL.